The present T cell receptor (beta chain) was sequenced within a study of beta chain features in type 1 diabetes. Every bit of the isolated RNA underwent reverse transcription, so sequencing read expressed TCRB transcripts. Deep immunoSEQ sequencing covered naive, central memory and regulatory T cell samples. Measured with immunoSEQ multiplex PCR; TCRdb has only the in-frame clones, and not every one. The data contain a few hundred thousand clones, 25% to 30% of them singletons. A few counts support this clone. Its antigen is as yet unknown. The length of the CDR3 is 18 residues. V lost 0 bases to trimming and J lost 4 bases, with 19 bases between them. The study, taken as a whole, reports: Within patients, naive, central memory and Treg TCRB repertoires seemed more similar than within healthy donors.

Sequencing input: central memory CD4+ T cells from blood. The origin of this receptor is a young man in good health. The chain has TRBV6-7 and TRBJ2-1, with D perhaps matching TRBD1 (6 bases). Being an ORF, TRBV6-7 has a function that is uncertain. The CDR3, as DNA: TGTGCCAGCAGTTACTCGCCCGGGACACCCTTCCGATACAATGAGCAGTTCTTC. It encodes CASSYSPGTPFRYNEQFF.